The clone carrying this TCR beta chain has ten or more counts. Its matching antigen is unknown. The sample comes from a study of neurological immune-mediated disorders. Overall study findings and caveats: Repertoires from 18 of 34 multiple sclerosis patients grouped phylogenetically into a related-CDR3 cluster, suggesting a possible signature.

The CDR3 covers 14 residues. Germline trimming cut 3 bases from V and 1 base from J; bases unmatched to any gene: 0. Germline V gene sequence: CDR1 MGHRA, CDR2 YSYEKL. Each sequencing run yielded over 170 million TCR-beta sequences from 15-18 subjects. TCRdb recomputed calls from the 5' RACE reads with MiXCR, one row per CDR3 protein. The sample shows 87,000 or so distinct CDR3 sequences, about 3.8% of them seen only once. From 2 million PBMCs stored at -80 C, the unsorted libraries were generated. This clonotype was obtained from a young woman with multiple sclerosis. The chain combines TRBV4-1 with TRBJ2-3, with 8 bases that match TRBD1. Specimen: PBMCs. The CDR3 spells CASSQTGGTDTQYF. The CDR3 nucleotides are TGCGCCAGCAGCCAGACAGGGGGCACAGATACGCAGTATTTT.